This record looks at one T cell receptor beta chain sequence and its context. The entry originates in a study of T-cell reconstitution after alpha-beta-depleted transplantation in children. CDR1 is SGHTA, CDR2 FQGNSA, per germline. The length of the CDR3 is 16 residues. Trimming removed 2 bases at V and 1 base at J, with 12 bases between. As it was prepared, the TCRbeta library received unique molecular identifiers. TCRdb called the PCR reads again in MiXCR, with one record for every CDR3 protein. The repertoire holds 230,000 or so distinct CDR3 sequences, with approximately 12% as singletons. The chain uses TRBV7-2 and TRBJ1-5, with a tentative D call TRBD1 (6 bases). The receptor's source is a human donor who donated a stem cell graft to a child with acute lymphoblastic leukemia. Sequences were derived from PBMCs from the stem cell graft donor, sampled from the stem cell graft. The CDR3 DNA reads TGTGCCAGCAGCTTAACAGGGAGGGGGAGCAATCAGCCCCAGCATTTT. The encoded protein is CASSLTGRGSNQPQHF.